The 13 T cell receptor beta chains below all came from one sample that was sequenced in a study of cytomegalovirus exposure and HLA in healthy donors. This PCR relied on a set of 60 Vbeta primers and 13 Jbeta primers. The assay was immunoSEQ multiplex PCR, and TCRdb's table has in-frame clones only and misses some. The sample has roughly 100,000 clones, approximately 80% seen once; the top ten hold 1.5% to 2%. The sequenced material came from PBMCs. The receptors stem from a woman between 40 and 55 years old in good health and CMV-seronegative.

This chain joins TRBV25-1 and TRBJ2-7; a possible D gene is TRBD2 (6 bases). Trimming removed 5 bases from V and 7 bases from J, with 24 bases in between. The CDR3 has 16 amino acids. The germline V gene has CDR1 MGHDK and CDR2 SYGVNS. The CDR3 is CASSKFGRGRGAEQYF. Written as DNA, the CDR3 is TGTGCCAGCAGTAAGTTCGGGCGGGGTAGGGGAGCGGAGCAGTACTTC.

In nucleotides, the CDR3 is TGTGCCAGCAGCAGCGGTCGGGCCAACTCCTACGAGCAGTACTTC. Protein product: CASSSGRANSYEQYF. The chain couples TRBV7-2 to TRBJ2-7, with D possibly matching TRBD2 (5 bases). Trimming left V 5 bases short and J 0 bases short, with 14 bases between. The germline CDR1 and CDR2 sequences are SGHTA and FQGNSA. The CDR3 is 15 residues long.

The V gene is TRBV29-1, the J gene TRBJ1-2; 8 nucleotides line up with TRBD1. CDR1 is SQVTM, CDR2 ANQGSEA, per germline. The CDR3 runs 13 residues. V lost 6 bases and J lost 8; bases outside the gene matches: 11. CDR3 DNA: TGCAGCGTCAAGGGCCAGGGGGCTCCGGGCTACACCTTC. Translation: CSVKGQGAPGYTF.

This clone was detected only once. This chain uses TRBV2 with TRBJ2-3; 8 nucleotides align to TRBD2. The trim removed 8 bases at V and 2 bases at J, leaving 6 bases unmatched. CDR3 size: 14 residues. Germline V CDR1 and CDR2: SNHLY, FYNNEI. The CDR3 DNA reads TGTGCCAGCCAGCGGGAGAGCTCCACAGATACGCAGTATTTT. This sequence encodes CASQRESSTDTQYF.

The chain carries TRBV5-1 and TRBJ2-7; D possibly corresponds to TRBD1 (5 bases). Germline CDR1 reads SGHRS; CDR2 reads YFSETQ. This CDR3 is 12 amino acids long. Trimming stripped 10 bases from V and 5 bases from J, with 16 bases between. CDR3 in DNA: TGCGCCCTTTCCCAGGGATCGGACGAGCAGTACTTC. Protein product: CALSQGSDEQYF.

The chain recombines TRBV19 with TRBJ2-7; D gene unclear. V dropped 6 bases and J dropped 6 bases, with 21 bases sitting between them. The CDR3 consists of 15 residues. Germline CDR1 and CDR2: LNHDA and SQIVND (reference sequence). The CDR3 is CASRPATGFTGEQYF. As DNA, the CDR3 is TGTGCCAGTAGACCAGCCACTGGATTCACGGGCGAGCAGTACTTC.

The CDR3 is CASSSYLPGLAGANEQFF. The CDR3 nucleotides are TGTGCCAGCAGCTCCTACCTACCGGGACTAGCGGGAGCCAATGAGCAGTTCTTC. The chain uses TRBV7-8 and TRBJ2-1, with TRBD2 identical over 14 bases. After removal of 4 bases from V and 6 bases from J, the junction contained 11 bases not matched to a gene. CDR1 and CDR2 (germline): SGHVS, FQNEAQ. The CDR3 sequence is 18 residues long.

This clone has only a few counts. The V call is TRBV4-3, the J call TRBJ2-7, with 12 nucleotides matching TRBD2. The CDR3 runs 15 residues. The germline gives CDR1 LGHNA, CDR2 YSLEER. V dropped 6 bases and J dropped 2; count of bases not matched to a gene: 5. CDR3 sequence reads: CASRHRTSGAYEQYF. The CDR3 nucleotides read TGCGCCAGCAGACATAGGACTAGCGGGGCCTACGAGCAGTACTTC.

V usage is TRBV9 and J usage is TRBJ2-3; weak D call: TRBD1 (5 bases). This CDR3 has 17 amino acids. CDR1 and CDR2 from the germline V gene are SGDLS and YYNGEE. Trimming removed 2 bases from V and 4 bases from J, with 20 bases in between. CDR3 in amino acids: CASSVQEGSRAPDTQYF. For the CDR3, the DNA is TGTGCCAGCAGCGTCCAAGAAGGCAGCAGGGCCCCAGATACGCAGTATTTT.

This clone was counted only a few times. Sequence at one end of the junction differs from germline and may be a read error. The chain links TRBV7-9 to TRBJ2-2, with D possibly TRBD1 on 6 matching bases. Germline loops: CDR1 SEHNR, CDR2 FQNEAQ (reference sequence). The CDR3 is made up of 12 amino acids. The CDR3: CSSSVRGRELFF. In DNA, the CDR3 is TGTTCCAGCAGCGTCAGGGGAAGGGAGCTGTTTTTT.

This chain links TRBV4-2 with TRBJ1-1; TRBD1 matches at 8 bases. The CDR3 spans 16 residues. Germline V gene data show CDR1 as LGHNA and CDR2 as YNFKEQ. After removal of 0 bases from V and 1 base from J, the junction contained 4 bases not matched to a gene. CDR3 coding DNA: TGTGCCAGCAGCCAAGAAACGGGACAGGAGAACACTGAAGCTTTCTTT. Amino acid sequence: CASSQETGQENTEAFF.

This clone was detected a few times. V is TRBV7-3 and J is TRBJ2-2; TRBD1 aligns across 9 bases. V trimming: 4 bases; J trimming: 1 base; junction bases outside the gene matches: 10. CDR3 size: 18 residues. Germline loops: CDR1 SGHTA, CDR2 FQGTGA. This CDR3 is CASSSTGQGPGNTGELFF. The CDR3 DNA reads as TGTGCCAGCAGCTCGACCGGACAGGGGCCCGGGAACACCGGGGAGCTGTTTTTT.

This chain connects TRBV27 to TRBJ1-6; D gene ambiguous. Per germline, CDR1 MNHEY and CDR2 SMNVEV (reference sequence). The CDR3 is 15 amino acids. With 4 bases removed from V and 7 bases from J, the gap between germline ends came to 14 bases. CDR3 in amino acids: CASSSLGGWNSPLHF. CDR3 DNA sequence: TGTGCCAGCAGTTCCCTAGGAGGGTGGAATTCACCCCTCCACTTT.